What follows are 20 T cell receptor beta chains derived from one specimen sequenced in a study of cytomegalovirus exposure and HLA in healthy donors. This PCR relied on a set of 60 Vbeta primers and 13 Jbeta primers. Sequencing used immunoSEQ multiplex PCR; TCRdb keeps in-frame clones, though not all of them. This sample has tens of thousands of clones, with 70% to 80% found just once. The sequencing sample was made of PBMCs. Receptor source: a woman under 40 in good health and CMV-seronegative.

The chain joins TRBV18 to TRBJ1-2, with 7 bases that match TRBD1. There are 14 residues in the CDR3. Per the germline V gene, CDR1 is KGHSH and CDR2 is LQKENI. J lost 6 bases, V lost 3 bases, and 7 bases had no gene match. The CDR3: CASSPAGQANGYTF. CDR3 nucleotide sequence: TGTGCCAGCTCACCGGCAGGACAGGCGAATGGCTACACCTTC.

CDR3 coding DNA: TGTGCCAGCAGCTCTACAGTGAACACTGAAGCTTTCTTT. It codes for CASSSTVNTEAFF. The rearrangement links TRBV7-3 to TRBJ1-1; D not certain. This CDR3 comprises 13 residues. V was pared by 4 bases and J by 0 bases, with 6 bases between. Germline V gives CDR1 SGHTA, CDR2 FQGTGA.

V usage is TRBV6-6 and J usage is TRBJ1-3; TRBD1 matches 10 bases. Germline V lookup: CDR1 MNHNY, CDR2 SVGAGI (reference sequence). The ends lost 6 bases at V and 4 bases at J; junction bases unmatched: 6. The CDR3 runs 15 residues. The CDR3: CASSSLTGGGNTIYF. DNA of the CDR3: TGTGCCAGCAGCTCCCTGACAGGGGGCGGAAACACCATATATTTT.

The gene calls are TRBV9 and TRBJ1-3; 9 bases map to TRBD1. Germline CDR1 and CDR2: SGDLS and YYNGEE. This CDR3 is built from 14 residues. V lost 2 bases, J lost 7 bases, and 4 bases stayed unmatched. Written as DNA, the CDR3 is TGTGCCAGCAGCGTTACAGGGGGCGGGAACACCATATATTTT. Its translation is CASSVTGGGNTIYF.

This sequence joins TRBV18 and TRBJ2-7, with 10 positions matching TRBD1. The V segment lost 3 bases and the J segment 0 bases; nucleotides outside the gene matches: 2. This CDR3 is built from 15 residues. CDR1 is KGHSH, CDR2 LQKENI, per germline. In nucleotides, the CDR3 is TGTGCCAGCTCACCCGGGACAGGGGCCTCCTACGAGCAGTACTTC. This codes for CASSPGTGASYEQYF.

Of note for this clone: A junction boundary mismatches the germline segment, possibly from a read error. The chain is built from TRBV7-9 and TRBJ1-1; a weak D match, TRBD1 (5 bases). CDR3 size: 12 residues. The germline gives CDR1 SEHNR, CDR2 FQNEAQ (reference sequence). CDR3 protein: CSSRAVNTEAFF. The CDR3, as DNA: TGTTCCAGCAGGGCTGTGAACACTGAAGCTTTCTTT.

This clone was observed a few times. The CDR3 loop reads CASSVWWDTSQEYEQYF. For the CDR3, the DNA is TGTGCCAGCAGTGTTTGGTGGGACACCTCACAAGAATACGAGCAGTACTTC. The J gene is TRBJ2-7, the V gene TRBV6-1; a possible D gene is TRBD1 (6 bases). The CDR3 is 17 amino acids. Germline V lookup: CDR1 MNHNS, CDR2 SASEGT. The V end lost 4 bases, the J end lost 4 bases, and 23 bases lay between the germline ends.

This clone was seen a handful of times. The J gene is TRBJ1-3, the V gene TRBV30, with D perhaps TRBD1 (6 bases). CDR1 and CDR2 from the germline V gene are GTSNPN and SVGIG (reference sequence). Trimming left V 5 bases short and J 6 bases short, with 11 bases between. The CDR3 is made up of 12 amino acids. The CDR3 DNA is TGTGCCTGGTCCAGGGGAGAAAACACCATATATTTT. Its translation is CAWSRGENTIYF.

The rearrangement joins TRBV29-1 to TRBJ2-5; 9 nucleotides line up with TRBD2. Per the germline V gene, CDR1 is SQVTM and CDR2 is ANQGSEA. CDR3 length: 16 residues. The V segment lost 6 bases and the J segment 1 base; nucleotides outside the gene matches: 12. The CDR3 spells CSVSGLAGPTQETQYF. In nucleotides, the CDR3 is TGCAGCGTGTCCGGGCTAGCGGGGCCCACCCAAGAGACCCAGTACTTC.

There are a few counts of this clone. The CDR3 bases are TGCAGCGTTCGCTCTAGCGGGGGTCTCGAGCAGTACTTC. Protein sequence: CSVRSSGGLEQYF. V usage is TRBV29-1 and J usage is TRBJ2-7; TRBD2 agrees at 10 bases. Germline CDR1 reads SQVTM; CDR2 reads ANQGSEA. V trimming: 5 bases; J trimming: 6 bases; junction bases outside the gene matches: 7. This CDR3 comprises 13 residues.

The V call is TRBV6-4, the J call TRBJ1-2; D gene uncertain. The V gene's germline CDR1 is MRHNA and CDR2 SNTAGT. V gave up 9 bases and J gave up 4 bases, with 9 bases separating them. The CDR3 spans 11 residues. The DNA of the CDR3 is TGTGCCAGACGACACCCCTATGGCTACACCTTC. This gives the protein CARRHPYGYTF.

The rearrangement uses TRBV25-1 and TRBJ1-2, with TRBD1 identical over 8 bases. V shed 6 bases, J shed 6 bases, and the junction held 9 bases outside the gene matches. This CDR3 is built from 14 residues. CDR1 is MGHDK, CDR2 SYGVNS, per germline. CDR3 sequence reads: CASSPVTGVHGYTF. CDR3 nucleotides: TGTGCCAGCAGCCCGGTGACAGGGGTCCATGGCTACACCTTC.

As for this clone: Other DNA sequences of this sample code for an identical CDR3. The chain uses TRBV6-6 and TRBJ1-2; 7 bases agree with TRBD1. The CDR3 spans 15 residues. Germline values: CDR1 MNHNY, CDR2 SVGAGI (reference sequence). V lost 0 bases, J lost 2 bases, and 3 bases stayed unmatched. The CDR3 sequence is CASSYSGRGNYGYTF. CDR3 coding DNA: TGTGCCAGCAGTTACTCGGGCAGGGGGAACTATGGCTACACCTTC.

The V gene is TRBV30, the J gene TRBJ1-1, with D perhaps TRBD1 (5 bases). This CDR3 region has 15 residues. The V gene's germline CDR1 is GTSNPN and CDR2 SVGIG (reference sequence). The V gene lost 0 bases and the J gene lost 0 bases, with 11 bases spanning the gap. In DNA, the CDR3 is TGTGCCTGGAGTGTGTGGGGGGGGATGAACACTGAAGCTTTCTTT. Residues: CAWSVWGGMNTEAFF.

This clone was picked up a small number of times. CDR3 DNA sequence: TGTGCCAGCAGTCTGACACCCTTTGGAAACACCATATATTTT. Its protein product is CASSLTPFGNTIYF. J is TRBJ1-3 and V is TRBV27; D is undetermined. Trimming removed 5 bases at V and 3 bases at J, with 11 bases between. Germline V gene sequence: CDR1 MNHEY, CDR2 SMNVEV (reference sequence). This CDR3 comprises 14 residues.

The V call is TRBV11-2, the J call TRBJ1-4; D perhaps matches TRBD1 (5 bases). Germline V gene lookup returns CDR1 SGHAT and CDR2 FQNNGV. Trimming stripped 2 bases from V and 8 bases from J, with 12 bases between. The CDR3 sequence is 14 residues long. CDR3 amino acids: CASSLRRGGEKLFF. The CDR3 bases are TGTGCCAGCAGCTTACGTAGGGGTGGAGAAAAACTGTTTTTT. The full variable domain, with the rest looked up from reference TRBV11-2 and TRBJ1-4, is EAGVAQSPRYKIIEKRQSVAFWCNPISGHATLYWYQQILGQGPKLLIQFQNNGVVDDSQLPKDRFSAERLKGVDSTLKIQPAKLEDSAVYLCASSLRRGGEKLFFGSGTQLSVL.

This clone was recorded only once. This sequence joins TRBV29-1 and TRBJ2-7, with a tentative D call TRBD1 (6 bases). This CDR3 comprises 14 residues. Deletions cut 5 bases from V and 2 bases from J, with 16 bases between. Germline V gene lookup returns CDR1 SQVTM and CDR2 ANQGSEA. As DNA, the CDR3 is TGCAGCGTTAACTCTCGGACAGACACCTACGAGCAGTACTTC. Protein product: CSVNSRTDTYEQYF.

This clone was picked up a small number of times. The rearrangement uses TRBV6-1 and TRBJ2-7, with 7 bases that match TRBD1. V lost 3 bases and J lost 0; bases outside the gene matches: 8. This CDR3 has 16 residues. Germline CDR1 is MNHNS and CDR2 is SASEGT. In DNA form, the CDR3 reads TGTGCCAGCAGTGAGGAGAAGGGGGCTGGCTCCTACGAGCAGTACTTC. Protein: CASSEEKGAGSYEQYF.

The chain couples TRBV6-6 to TRBJ1-2; D is perhaps TRBD1 (5 bases). Germline CDR1 is MNHNY and CDR2 is SVGAGI (reference sequence). CDR3 size: 16 residues. Trimming left V 1 base short and J 0 bases short, with 12 bases between. CDR3 residues: CASSYLVTASNYGYTF. The CDR3 DNA sequence: TGTGCCAGCAGTTACTTGGTGACAGCCTCTAACTATGGCTACACCTTC.

This clone has a handful of counts. The genes are TRBV6-1 and TRBJ1-5; D gene uncertain. The CDR3 totals 16 residues. The germline CDR1 and CDR2 sequences are MNHNS and SASEGT. Trimming took off 2 bases at V and 1 base at J, with 12 bases between the two ends. The chain's CDR3 is CASSELGGLSNQPQHF. In DNA form, the CDR3 reads TGTGCCAGCAGTGAATTGGGAGGGCTCAGCAATCAGCCCCAGCATTTT.